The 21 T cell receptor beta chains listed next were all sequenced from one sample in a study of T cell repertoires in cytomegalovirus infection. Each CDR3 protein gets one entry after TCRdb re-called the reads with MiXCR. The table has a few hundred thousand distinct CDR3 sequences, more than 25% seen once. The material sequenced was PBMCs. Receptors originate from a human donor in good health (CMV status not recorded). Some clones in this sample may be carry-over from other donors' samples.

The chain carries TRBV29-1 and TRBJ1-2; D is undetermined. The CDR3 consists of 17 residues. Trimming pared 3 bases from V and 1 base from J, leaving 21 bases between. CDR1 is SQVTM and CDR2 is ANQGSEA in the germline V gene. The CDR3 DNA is TGCAGCGTTGATCTAAACCCCAAGGACGGAGATAACTATGGCTACACCTTC. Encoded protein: CSVDLNPKDGDNYGYTF.

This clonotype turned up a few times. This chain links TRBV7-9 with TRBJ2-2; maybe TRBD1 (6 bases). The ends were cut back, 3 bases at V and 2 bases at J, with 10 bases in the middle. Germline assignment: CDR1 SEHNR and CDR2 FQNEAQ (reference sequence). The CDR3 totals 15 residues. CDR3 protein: CASSFWDINTGELFF. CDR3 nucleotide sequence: TGTGCCAGCAGCTTTTGGGACATCAACACCGGGGAGCTGTTTTTT.

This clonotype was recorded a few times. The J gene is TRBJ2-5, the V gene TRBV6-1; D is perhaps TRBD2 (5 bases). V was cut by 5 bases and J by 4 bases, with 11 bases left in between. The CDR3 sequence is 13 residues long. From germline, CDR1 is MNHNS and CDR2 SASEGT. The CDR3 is CASSPGYGETQYF. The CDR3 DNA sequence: TGTGCCAGCAGTCCGGGGTATGGAGAGACCCAGTACTTC.

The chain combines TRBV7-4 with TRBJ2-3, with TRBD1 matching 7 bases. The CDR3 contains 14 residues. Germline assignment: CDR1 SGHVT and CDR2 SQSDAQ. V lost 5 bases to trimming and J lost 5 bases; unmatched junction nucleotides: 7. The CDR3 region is CASSHRQGVDTQYF. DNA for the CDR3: TGTGCCAGCAGCCACCGACAGGGCGTAGATACGCAGTATTTT.

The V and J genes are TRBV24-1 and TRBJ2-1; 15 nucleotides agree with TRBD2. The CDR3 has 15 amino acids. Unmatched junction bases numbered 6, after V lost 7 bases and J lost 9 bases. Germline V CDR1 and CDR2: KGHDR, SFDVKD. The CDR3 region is CATSRTSGRAAEQFF. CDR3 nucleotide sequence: TGTGCCACCAGCAGGACTAGCGGGAGGGCCGCTGAGCAGTTCTTC.

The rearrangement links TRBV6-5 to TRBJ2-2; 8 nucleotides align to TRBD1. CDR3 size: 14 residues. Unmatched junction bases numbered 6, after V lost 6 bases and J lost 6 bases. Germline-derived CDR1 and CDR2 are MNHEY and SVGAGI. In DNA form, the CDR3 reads TGTGCCAGCAGGCGACAGGGGCGGGCCGGGGAGCTGTTTTTT. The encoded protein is CASRRQGRAGELFF.

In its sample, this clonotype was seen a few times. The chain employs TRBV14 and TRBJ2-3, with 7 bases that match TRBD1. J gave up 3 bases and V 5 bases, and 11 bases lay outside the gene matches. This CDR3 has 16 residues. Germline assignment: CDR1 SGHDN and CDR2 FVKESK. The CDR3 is CASSDYRGSETDTQYF. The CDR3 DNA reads TGTGCCAGCAGCGACTACAGGGGTAGTGAAACAGATACGCAGTATTTT.

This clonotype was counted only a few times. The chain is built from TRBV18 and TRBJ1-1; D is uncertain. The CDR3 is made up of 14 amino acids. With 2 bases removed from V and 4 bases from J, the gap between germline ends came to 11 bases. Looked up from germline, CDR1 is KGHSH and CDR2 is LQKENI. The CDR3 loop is CASSPVGGFTEAFF. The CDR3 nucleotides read TGTGCCAGCTCACCAGTGGGCGGGTTCACTGAAGCTTTCTTT.

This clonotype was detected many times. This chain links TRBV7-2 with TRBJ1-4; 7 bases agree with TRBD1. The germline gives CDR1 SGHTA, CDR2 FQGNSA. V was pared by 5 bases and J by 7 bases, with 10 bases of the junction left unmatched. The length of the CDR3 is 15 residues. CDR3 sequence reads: CASSRQGAGSEKLFF. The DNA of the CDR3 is TGTGCCAGCAGCCGACAGGGTGCAGGGAGTGAAAAACTGTTTTTT.

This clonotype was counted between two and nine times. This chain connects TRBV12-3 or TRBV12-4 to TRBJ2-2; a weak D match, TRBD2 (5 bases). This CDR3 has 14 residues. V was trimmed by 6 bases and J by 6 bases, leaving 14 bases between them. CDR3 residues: CASSDNKRAGELFF. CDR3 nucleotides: TGTGCCAGCAGCGATAACAAGAGGGCCGGGGAGCTGTTTTTT.

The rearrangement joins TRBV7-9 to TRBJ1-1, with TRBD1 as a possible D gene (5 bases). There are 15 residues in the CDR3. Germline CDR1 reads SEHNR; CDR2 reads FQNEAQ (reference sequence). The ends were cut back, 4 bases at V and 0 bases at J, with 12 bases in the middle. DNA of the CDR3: TGTGCCAGCAGCTCACCGGGACGGATGAACACTGAAGCTTTCTTT. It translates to CASSSPGRMNTEAFF.

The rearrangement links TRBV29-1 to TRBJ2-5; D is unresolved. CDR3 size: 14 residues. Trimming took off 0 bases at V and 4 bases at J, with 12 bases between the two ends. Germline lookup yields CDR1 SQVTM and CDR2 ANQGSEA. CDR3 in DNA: TGCAGCGTTGAAGATCATAGGACCGTAGAGACCCAGTACTTC. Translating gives CSVEDHRTVETQYF.

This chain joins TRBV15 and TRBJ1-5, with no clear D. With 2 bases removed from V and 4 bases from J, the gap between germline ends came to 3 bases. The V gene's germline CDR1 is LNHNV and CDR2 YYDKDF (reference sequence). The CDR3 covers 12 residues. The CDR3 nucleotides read TGTGCCACCAGCAGACGGAATCAGCCCCAGCATTTT. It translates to CATSRRNQPQHF.

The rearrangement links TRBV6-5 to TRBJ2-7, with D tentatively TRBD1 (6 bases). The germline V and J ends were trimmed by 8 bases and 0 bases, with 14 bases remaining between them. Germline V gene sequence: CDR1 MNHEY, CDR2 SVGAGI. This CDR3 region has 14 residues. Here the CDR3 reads CASRPGHLSYEQYF. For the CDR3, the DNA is TGTGCCAGCCGCCCGGGACACCTCTCCTACGAGCAGTACTTC.

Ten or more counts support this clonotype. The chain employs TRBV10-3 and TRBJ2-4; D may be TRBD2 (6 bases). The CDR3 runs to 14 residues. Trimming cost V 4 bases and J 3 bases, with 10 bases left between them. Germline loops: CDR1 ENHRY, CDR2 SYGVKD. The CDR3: CAISAGEYKNIQYF. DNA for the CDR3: TGTGCCATCAGTGCGGGGGAGTACAAAAACATTCAGTACTTC.

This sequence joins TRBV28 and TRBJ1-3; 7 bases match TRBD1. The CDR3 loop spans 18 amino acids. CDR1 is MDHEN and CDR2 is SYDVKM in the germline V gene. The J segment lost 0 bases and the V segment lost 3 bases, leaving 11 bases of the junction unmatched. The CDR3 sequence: CASSLPTGTQSSGNTIYF. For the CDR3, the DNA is TGTGCCAGCAGTTTGCCGACAGGGACCCAAAGCTCTGGAAACACCATATATTTT.

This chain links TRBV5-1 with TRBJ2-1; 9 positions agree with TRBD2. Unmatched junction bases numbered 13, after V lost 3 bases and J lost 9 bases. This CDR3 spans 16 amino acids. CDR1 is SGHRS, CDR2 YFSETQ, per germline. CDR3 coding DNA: TGCGCCAGCAGCTCCCGGGACCCTAGCGGGAATACTGAGCAGTTCTTC. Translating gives CASSSRDPSGNTEQFF.

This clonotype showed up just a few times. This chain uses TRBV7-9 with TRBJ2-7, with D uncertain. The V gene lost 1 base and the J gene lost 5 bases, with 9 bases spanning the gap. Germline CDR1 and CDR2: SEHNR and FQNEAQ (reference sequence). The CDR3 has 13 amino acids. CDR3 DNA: TGTGCCAGCAGCTTAGTTTCCTGGGACGAGCAGTACGTC. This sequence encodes CASSLVSWDEQYV.

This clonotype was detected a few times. This CDR3 is CASRPGTLYGYTF. Written as DNA, the CDR3 is TGTGCCAGCAGACCGGGGACGCTGTATGGCTACACCTTC. The chain carries TRBV6-2 or TRBV6-3 and TRBJ1-2; a weak D match, TRBD1 (5 bases). This CDR3 has 13 residues. In germline, CDR1 is MNHEY, CDR2 SVGEGT. V was pared by 6 bases and J by 5 bases, with 13 bases between.

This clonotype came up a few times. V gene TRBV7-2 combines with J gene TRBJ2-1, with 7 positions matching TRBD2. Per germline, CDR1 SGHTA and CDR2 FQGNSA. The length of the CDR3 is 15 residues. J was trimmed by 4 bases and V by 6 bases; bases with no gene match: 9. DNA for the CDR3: TGTGCCAGCAGGGGTCTGGGGGGGAGATACAATGAGCAGTTCTTC. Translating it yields CASRGLGGRYNEQFF. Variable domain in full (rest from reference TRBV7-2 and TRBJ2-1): GAGVSQSPSNKVTEKGKDVELRCDPISGHTALYWYRQSLGQGLEFLIYFQGNSAPDKSGLPSDRFSAERTGGSVSTLTIQRTQQEDSAVYLCASRGLGGRYNEQFFGPGTRLTVL.

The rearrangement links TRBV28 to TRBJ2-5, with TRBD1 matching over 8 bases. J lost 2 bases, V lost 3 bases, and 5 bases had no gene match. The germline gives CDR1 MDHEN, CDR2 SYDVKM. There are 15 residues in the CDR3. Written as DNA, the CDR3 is TGTGCCAGCAGTTTTTCTGGACAGGGACAAGAGACCCAGTACTTC. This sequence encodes CASSFSGQGQETQYF.